This T cell receptor beta chain was identified during a study of T cells in tumors after PD-1 blockade. Findings of the study overall: Most post-therapy expanded exhausted CD8+ clones were new, undetected before treatment.

The CDR3 covers 18 residues. Germline V CDR1 and CDR2: SGHAT, FQNNGV. V was pared by 2 bases and J by 2 bases, with 21 bases between. Libraries were prepared by immunoSEQ multiplex PCR; TCRdb keeps only in-frame clonotypes and omits some of them. Here the sample spans 4,500 to 6,500 clones, around 68% being singletons. This clone was found a few times. Its target is unknown. The V call is TRBV11-2, the J call TRBJ1-2; D not certain. The receptor's source is a human donor with basal cell carcinoma. Sequenced here: tumor tissue, sampled before anti-PD-1 treatment. In nucleotides, the CDR3 is TGTGCCAGCAGCTTATGGTTTCCGAGAGATGGGCCAAACTATGGCTACACCTTC. It is translated as CASSLWFPRDGPNYGYTF.